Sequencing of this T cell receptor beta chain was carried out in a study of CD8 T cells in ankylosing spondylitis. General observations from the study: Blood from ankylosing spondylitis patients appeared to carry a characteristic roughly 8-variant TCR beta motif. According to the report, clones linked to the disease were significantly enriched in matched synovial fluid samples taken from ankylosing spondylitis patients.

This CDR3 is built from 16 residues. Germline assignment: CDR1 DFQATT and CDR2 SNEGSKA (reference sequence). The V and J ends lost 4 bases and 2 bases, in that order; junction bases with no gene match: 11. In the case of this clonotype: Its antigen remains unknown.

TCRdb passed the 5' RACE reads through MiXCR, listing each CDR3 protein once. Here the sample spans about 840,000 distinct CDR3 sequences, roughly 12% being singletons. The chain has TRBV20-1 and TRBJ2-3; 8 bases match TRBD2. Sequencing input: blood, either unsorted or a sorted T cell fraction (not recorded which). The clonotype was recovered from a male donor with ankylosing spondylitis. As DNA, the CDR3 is TGCAGTGCTAAGGTTGATGGGCGGGGGGACACAGATACGCAGTATTTT. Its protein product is CSAKVDGRGDTDTQYF.